These 17 T cell receptor beta chains came from one sample sequenced in a study of tumor-infiltrating lymphocytes in primary liver carcinoma. Alongside blood RNA obtained from unsorted whole blood, germline DNA was also extracted. Using a constant-region primer together with ProtoScript II reverse transcriptase, TCR beta cDNA was made from 500 ng of total RNA. ARM-PCR, slightly modified, supplied the TCR beta libraries through three nested multiplex PCR rounds. Researchers ran the first two PCR rounds for 9 to 10 cycles each with TRBV1-TRBV30 forward primers and a C-beta reverse primer. TCRdb re-analysed the multiplex PCR reads in MiXCR, keeping a single row per CDR3 protein. The profile shows 310,000 or so distinct CDR3 sequences, about three fifths of them singletons. The sequencing sample was made of peripheral blood. The receptors originated from a woman aged 30 to 39 with primary liver carcinoma and hepatitis B virus infection.

Turning to this clonotype: Being one base from a much bigger clone, this may be a read error. This chain's CDR3 is CASSYGTSFDGQFF. In DNA, the CDR3 is TGTGCCAGCAGTTACGGGACTAGTTTCGATGGGCAGTTCTTC. The chain couples TRBV6-5 to TRBJ2-1; 8 bases align to TRBD2. Germline V CDR1 and CDR2: MNHEY, SVGAGI. Losses at the gene ends were 2 bases for V and 12 bases for J; bases not matched to a gene: 9. This CDR3 comprises 14 residues.

Concerning this clonotype: The conserved phenylalanine or tryptophan normally closing the CDR3 is absent here, so this likely arose from a read error. The limits of the CDR3 on the DNA are not certain, so only TCRdb's listed CDR3 is given. The genes are TRBV11-3 and TRBJ2-1; the table assigns TRBD2, which was not confirmed against the DNA. The CDR3 has 13 residues if both end residues are counted. CDR1 and CDR2 from the germline V gene are SGHNT and YENEEA. The CDR3 protein is CARPEREYNERFI.

As to this clonotype: A junction boundary mismatches the germline segment, possibly from a read error. The rearrangement links TRBV11-2 to TRBJ2-3; 9 nucleotides agree with TRBD2. The germline CDR1 and CDR2 sequences are SGHAT and FQNNGV. CDR3 length equals 15 residues. In DNA, the CDR3 is TGTGTCAGCAGCCCCGGAGGCGGGAGGGGGGATACGCAGTATTTT. It codes for CVSSPGGGRGDTQYF. The complete variable domain, with remaining parts taken from reference TRBV11-2 and TRBJ2-3, reads EAGVAQSPRYKIIEKRQSVAFWCNPISGHATLYWYQQILGQGPKLLIQFQNNGVVDDSQLPKDRFSAERLKGVDSTLKIQPAKLEDSAVYLCVSSPGGGRGDTQYFGPGTRLTVL.

The sample holds a few counts of this clonotype. This chain connects TRBV5-1 to TRBJ2-1; D perhaps matches TRBD2 (5 bases). V was pared by 0 bases and J by 3 bases, with 10 bases between. The CDR3 contains 15 residues. The germline gives CDR1 SGHRS, CDR2 YFSETQ. The CDR3 DNA sequence: TGCGCCAGCAGCTTGGAAGGGAGACTCTACAATGAGCAGTTCTTC. As protein: CASSLEGRLYNEQFF.

This chain connects TRBV11-3 to TRBJ2-1; D ambiguous. The V gene lost 2 bases and the J gene lost 5 bases, with 19 bases spanning the gap. The CDR3 extends over 17 amino acids. CDR1 and CDR2 (germline): SGHNT, YENEEA. CDR3 nucleotides: TGTGCCAGCAGCTTATCCAACCAGGAACTGAGAAACAATGAGCAGTTCTTC. Protein: CASSLSNQELRNNEQFF.

Of note for this clonotype: Just one base apart from a much larger clone, this may be a read error. The chain combines TRBV6-5 with TRBJ2-5; 7 bases line up with TRBD2. The CDR3 spans 15 residues. Germline CDR1 is MNHEY and CDR2 is SVGAGI. V lost 10 bases and J lost 2; bases outside the gene matches: 13. The CDR3 reads CANSFQGREQETQYF. CDR3 nucleotides: TGTGCCAACAGCTTTCAAGGGAGGGAGCAAGAGACCCAGTACTTC.

This clonotype was detected a few times. The chain carries TRBV7-8 and TRBJ2-7; 7 bases fit TRBD1. J gave up 2 bases and V 4 bases, and 8 bases lay outside the gene matches. CDR1 is SGHVS, CDR2 FQNEAQ, per germline. This CDR3 spans 15 amino acids. CDR3 bases: TGTGCCAGCAGCTCAGAAGACAGGGCGCCCTACGAGCAGTACTTC. Translated: CASSSEDRAPYEQYF. The whole variable domain, remainder taken from reference TRBV7-8 and TRBJ2-7, is GAGVSQSPRYKVAKRGQDVALRCDPISGHVSLFWYQQALGQGPEFLTYFQNEAQLDKSGLPSDRFFAERPEGSVSTLKIQRTQQEDSAVYLCASSSEDRAPYEQYFGPGTRLTVT.

A remark on this clonotype: A junction end diverges from the germline sequence, so it may reflect a read error. This chain links TRBV11-2 with TRBJ2-1; D is undetermined. CDR1 is SGHAT and CDR2 is FQNNGV in the germline V gene. The CDR3 runs 12 residues. Here the CDR3 DNA reads TGTGCCGGCAGCTTAGATTGCGGAGAGCAGTTCTTC. Its protein product is CAGSLDCGEQFF.

Comment on this clonotype: This could be a read error, since a much larger clone is one nucleotide away. The gene calls are TRBV12-3 or TRBV12-4 and TRBJ2-1, with TRBD2 as a possible D gene (6 bases). Trimming removed 6 bases at V and 5 bases at J, with 14 bases between. The length of the CDR3 is 14 residues. The CDR3 loop reads CASSTSRYNNEQFF. Written as DNA, the CDR3 is TGTGCCAGCAGCACTAGCCGCTACAACAATGAGCAGTTCTTC.

The rearrangement links TRBV7-8 to TRBJ1-5; 10 positions agree with TRBD1. This CDR3 is built from 16 residues. Trimming took 0 bases from V and 6 from J; bases not matched to a gene: 5. CDR1 is SGHVS, CDR2 FQNEAQ, per germline. CDR3 sequence (DNA): TGTGCCAGCAGCTTAGCGCTGGGGACAGGGGCTCAGCCCCAGCATTTT. Its protein product is CASSLALGTGAQPQHF.

The CDR3 reads CASSLGRGSSYEQYF. The DNA of the CDR3 is TGTGCCAGCAGCCTCGGGAGGGGAAGCTCCTACGAGCAGTACTTC. The rearrangement links TRBV13 to TRBJ2-7; 8 bases are a match to TRBD2. This CDR3 has 15 amino acids. CDR1 is PRHDT and CDR2 is FYEKMQ in the germline V gene (reference sequence). V lost 5 bases and J lost 0; bases outside the gene matches: 6.

A word on this clonotype: Being one base from a much bigger clone, this may be a read error. The genes are TRBV6-1 and TRBJ1-1; D remains unclear. This CDR3 has 10 amino acids. Germline CDR1 is MNHNS and CDR2 is SASEGT. The V and J ends lost 10 bases and 3 bases respectively, with 6 bases between them. The CDR3 coding sequence is TGTGCCACCCCGGACACTGAAGCTTTCTTT. Protein: CATPDTEAFF.

The chain has TRBV11-2 and TRBJ2-7; D uncertain. V shed 6 bases and J shed 3 bases, with 18 bases lying between them. CDR3 size: 15 residues. In germline, CDR1 is SGHAT, CDR2 FQNNGV. The CDR3 nucleotides read TGTGCCAGCAGATCCCAGCAACCCACACTCTACGAGCAGTACTTC. Translated: CASRSQQPTLYEQYF.

This clonotype has more than one count but fewer than ten. The CDR3 DNA reads TGCAGCGAGGGGGCGGGACAGGGGGGTATTAAGCAGTTCTTC. Its protein is CSEGAGQGGIKQFF. The chain is built from TRBV29-1 and TRBJ2-1, with TRBD1 matching over 11 bases. The CDR3 is 14 amino acids. J was trimmed by 11 bases and V by 7 bases; bases with no gene match: 13. Germline V lookup: CDR1 SQVTM, CDR2 ANQGSEA.

This rearrangement joins TRBV30 to TRBJ1-1; D possibly corresponds to TRBD1 (5 bases). The ends were cut back, 2 bases at V and 12 bases at J, with 16 bases in the middle. Germline V gives CDR1 GTSNPN, CDR2 SVGIG (reference sequence). The CDR3 contains 12 residues. CDR3 nucleotide sequence: TGTGCCTGGAGTACGGGACCGTCGCCACCTTTCTTT. Translating it yields CAWSTGPSPPFF.

This clonotype has only a few counts. An end of the junction differs from the germline gene, which may be a read error. The chain couples TRBV4-1 to TRBJ2-1; D unclear. Germline V lookup: CDR1 MGHRA, CDR2 YSYEKL. The CDR3 sequence is 16 residues long. The CDR3 loop reads CASSQIAWGTYNERFF. In nucleotides, the CDR3 is TGCGCCAGCAGCCAAATTGCCTGGGGAACCTACAATGAGCGGTTCTTC.

The gene calls are TRBV4-1 and TRBJ2-1, with 9 bases identical to TRBD1. The length of the CDR3 is 15 residues. The V and J ends lost 2 bases and 5 bases, in that order; junction bases with no gene match: 4. CDR1 MGHRA and CDR2 YSYEKL come from the germline V gene. The CDR3 loop reads CASSQPRDRDNEQFF. The CDR3, as DNA: TGCGCCAGCAGCCAACCACGGGACAGGGACAATGAGCAGTTCTTC.